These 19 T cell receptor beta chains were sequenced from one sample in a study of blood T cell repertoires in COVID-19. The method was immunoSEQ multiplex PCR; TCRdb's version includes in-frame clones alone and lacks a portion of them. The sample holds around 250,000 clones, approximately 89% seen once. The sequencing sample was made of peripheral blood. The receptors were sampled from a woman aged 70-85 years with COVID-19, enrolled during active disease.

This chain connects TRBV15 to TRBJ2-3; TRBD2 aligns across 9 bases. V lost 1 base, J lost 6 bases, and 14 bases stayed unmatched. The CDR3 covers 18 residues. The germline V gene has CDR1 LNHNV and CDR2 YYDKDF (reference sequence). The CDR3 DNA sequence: TGTGCCACCAGCAGAGTCCCCCCGGGCCTAGCGGGAACTGATACGCAGTATTTT. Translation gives CATSRVPPGLAGTDTQYF.

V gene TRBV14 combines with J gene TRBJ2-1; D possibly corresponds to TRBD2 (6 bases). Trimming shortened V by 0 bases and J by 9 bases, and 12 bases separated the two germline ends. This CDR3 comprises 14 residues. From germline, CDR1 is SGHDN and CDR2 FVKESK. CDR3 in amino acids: CASSQDFGSVEQFF. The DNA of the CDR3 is TGTGCCAGCAGCCAAGATTTCGGGAGTGTTGAGCAGTTCTTC.

CDR3 coding DNA: TGTGCCAGCGGTTGGCGGGAGAGGCGGCAGTTCTTC. Residues: CASGWRERRQFF. This chain joins TRBV2 and TRBJ2-1; 7 bases match TRBD2. Trimming at V came to 8 bases and at J to 12 bases, leaving 10 bases not matched to a gene. In germline, CDR1 is SNHLY, CDR2 FYNNEI. This CDR3 contains 12 residues.

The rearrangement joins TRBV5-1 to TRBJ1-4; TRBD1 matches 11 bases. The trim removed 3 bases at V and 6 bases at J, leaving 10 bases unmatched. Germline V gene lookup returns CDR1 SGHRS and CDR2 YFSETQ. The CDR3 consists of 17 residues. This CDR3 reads CASSWRGTGGRDEKLFF. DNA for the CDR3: TGCGCCAGCAGCTGGCGCGGGACAGGGGGTAGGGATGAAAAACTGTTTTTT.

CDR3 coding DNA: TGCGCCAGCAGCTATGAGGGGGTTACAGATACGCAGTATTTT. It yields the protein CASSYEGVTDTQYF. This rearrangement joins TRBV5-1 to TRBJ2-3; possibly TRBD1 for D (6 bases). Germline V gives CDR1 SGHRS, CDR2 YFSETQ. V was clipped by 3 bases and J by 3 bases, with 11 bases between them. This CDR3 region has 14 residues.

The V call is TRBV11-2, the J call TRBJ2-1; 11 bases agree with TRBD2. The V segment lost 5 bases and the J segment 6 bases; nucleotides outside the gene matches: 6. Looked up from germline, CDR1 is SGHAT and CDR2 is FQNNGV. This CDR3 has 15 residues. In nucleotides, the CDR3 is TGTGCCAGCAGCGCCGGGACTAGCGGCGCCAATGAGCAGTTCTTC. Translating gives CASSAGTSGANEQFF.

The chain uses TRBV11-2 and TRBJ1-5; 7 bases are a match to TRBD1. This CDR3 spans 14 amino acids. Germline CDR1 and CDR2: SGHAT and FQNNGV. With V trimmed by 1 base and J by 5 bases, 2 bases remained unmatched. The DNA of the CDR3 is TGTGCCAGCAGCTTAGTAGGGGGCGATCAGCCCCAGCATTTT. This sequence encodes CASSLVGGDQPQHF.

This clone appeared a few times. Here the CDR3 DNA reads TGTGCCTGGAGTGTACGGGCGGGGGAGGCAGATACGCAGTATTTT. Translation: CAWSVRAGEADTQYF. The rearrangement joins TRBV30 to TRBJ2-3, with TRBD2 identical over 7 bases. Germline V lookup: CDR1 GTSNPN, CDR2 SVGIG (reference sequence). Trimming removed 0 bases from V and 4 bases from J; junction bases left unmatched: 7. The CDR3 is 15 residues long.

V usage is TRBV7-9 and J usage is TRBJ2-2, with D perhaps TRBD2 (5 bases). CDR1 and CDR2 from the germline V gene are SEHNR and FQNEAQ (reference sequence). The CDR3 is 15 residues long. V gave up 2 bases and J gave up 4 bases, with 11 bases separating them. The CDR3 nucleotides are TGTGCCAGCAGCTTATTCGGGGTGGGCACCGGGGAGCTGTTTTTT. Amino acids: CASSLFGVGTGELFF.

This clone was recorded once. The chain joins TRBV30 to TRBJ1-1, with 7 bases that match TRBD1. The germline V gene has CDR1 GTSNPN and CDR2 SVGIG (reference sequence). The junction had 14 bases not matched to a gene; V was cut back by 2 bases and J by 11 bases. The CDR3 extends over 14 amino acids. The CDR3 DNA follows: TGTGCCTGGAGTAGGACAGGAGGGATGGTGGAGGCTTTCTTT. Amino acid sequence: CAWSRTGGMVEAFF.

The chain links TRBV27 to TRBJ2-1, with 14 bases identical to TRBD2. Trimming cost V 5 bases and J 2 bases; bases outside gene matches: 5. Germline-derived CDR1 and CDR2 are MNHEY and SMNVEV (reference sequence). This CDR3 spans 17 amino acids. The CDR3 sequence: CASSAGTSGRPYNEQFF. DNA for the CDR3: TGTGCCAGCAGTGCCGGGACTAGCGGGAGACCCTACAATGAGCAGTTCTTC.

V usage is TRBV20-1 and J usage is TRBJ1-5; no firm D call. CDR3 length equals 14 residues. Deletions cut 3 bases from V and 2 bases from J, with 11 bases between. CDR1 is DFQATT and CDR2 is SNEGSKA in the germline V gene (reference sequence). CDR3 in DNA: TGCAGTGCTAGTTATGGTCTAGGCAATCAGCCCCAGCATTTT. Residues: CSASYGLGNQPQHF.

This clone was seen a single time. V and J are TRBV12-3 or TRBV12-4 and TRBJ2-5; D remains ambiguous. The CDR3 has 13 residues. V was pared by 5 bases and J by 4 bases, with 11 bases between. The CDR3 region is CASSIRRGETQYF. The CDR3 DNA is TGTGCCAGCAGTATCAGAAGAGGAGAGACCCAGTACTTC.

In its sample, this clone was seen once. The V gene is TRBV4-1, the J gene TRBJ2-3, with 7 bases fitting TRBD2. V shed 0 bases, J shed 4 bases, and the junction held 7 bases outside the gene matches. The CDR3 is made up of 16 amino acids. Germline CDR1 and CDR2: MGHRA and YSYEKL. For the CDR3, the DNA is TGCGCCAGCAGCCAAGAAGGCGGGAGAACGGCAGATACGCAGTATTTT. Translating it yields CASSQEGGRTADTQYF.

Here the CDR3 reads CAKEGLSSYNSPLHF. As DNA, the CDR3 is TGTGCCAAGGAGGGGCTCAGCTCCTATAATTCACCCCTCCACTTT. The gene calls are TRBV28 and TRBJ1-6, with a tentative D call TRBD1 (5 bases). V lost 10 bases to trimming and J lost 0 bases, with 13 bases between them. CDR1 and CDR2 from the germline V gene are MDHEN and SYDVKM. There are 15 residues in the CDR3.

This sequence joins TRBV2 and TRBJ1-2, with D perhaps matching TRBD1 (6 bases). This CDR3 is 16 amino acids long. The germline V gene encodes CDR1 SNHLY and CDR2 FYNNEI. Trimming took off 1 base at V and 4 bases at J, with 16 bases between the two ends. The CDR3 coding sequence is TGTGCCAGCAGTGAAGGGGGACAATTTCCGAGCTATGGCTACACCTTC. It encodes CASSEGGQFPSYGYTF.

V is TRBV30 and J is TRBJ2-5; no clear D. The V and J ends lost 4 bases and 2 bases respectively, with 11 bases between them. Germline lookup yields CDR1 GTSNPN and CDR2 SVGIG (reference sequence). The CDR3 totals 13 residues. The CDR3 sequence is CAWNRGIQETQYF. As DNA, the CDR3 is TGTGCCTGGAACCGAGGAATTCAAGAGACCCAGTACTTC.

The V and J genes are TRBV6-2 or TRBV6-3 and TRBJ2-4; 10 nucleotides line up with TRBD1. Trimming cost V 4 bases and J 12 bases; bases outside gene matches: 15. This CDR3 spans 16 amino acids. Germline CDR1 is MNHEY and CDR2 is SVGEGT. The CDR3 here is CASSSLGQGVGRNQYF. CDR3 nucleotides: TGTGCCAGCAGTTCCTTAGGACAGGGGGTGGGGAGAAATCAGTACTTC.

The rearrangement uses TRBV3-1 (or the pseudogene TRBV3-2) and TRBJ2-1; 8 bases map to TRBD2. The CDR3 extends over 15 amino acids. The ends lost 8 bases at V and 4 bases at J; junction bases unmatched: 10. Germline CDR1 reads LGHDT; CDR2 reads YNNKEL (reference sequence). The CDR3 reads CASLPGGRPYNEQFF. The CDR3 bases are TGTGCCAGCCTTCCGGGGGGGCGACCTTACAATGAGCAGTTCTTC.